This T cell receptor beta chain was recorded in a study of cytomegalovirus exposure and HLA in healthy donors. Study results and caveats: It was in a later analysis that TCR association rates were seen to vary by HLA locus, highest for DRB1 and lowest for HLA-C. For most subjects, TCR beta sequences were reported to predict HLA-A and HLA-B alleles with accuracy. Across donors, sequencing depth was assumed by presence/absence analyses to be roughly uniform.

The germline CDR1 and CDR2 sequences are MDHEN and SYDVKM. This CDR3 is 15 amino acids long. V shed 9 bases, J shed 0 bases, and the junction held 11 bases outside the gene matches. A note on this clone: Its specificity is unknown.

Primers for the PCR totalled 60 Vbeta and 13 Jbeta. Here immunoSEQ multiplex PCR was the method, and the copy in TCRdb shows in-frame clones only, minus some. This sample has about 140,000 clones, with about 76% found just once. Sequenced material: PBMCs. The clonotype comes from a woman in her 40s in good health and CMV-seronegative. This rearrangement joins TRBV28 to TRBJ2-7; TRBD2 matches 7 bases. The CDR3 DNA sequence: TGTGCCAGTTCATCCGCAGGGACTATCTCCTACGAGCAGTACTTC. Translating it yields CASSSAGTISYEQYF.